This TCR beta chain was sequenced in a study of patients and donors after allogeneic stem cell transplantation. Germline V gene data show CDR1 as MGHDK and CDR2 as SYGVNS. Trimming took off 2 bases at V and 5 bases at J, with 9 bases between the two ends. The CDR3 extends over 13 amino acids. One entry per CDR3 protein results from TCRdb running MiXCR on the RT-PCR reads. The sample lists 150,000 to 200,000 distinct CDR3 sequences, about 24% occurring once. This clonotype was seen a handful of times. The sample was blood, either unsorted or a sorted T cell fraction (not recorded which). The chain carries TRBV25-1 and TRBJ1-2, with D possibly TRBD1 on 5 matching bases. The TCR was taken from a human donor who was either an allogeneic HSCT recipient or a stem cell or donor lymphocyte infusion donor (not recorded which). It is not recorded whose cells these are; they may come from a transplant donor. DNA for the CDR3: TGTGCCAGCAGTGAACCAGGGCGGTATGGCTACACCTTC. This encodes CASSEPGRYGYTF.